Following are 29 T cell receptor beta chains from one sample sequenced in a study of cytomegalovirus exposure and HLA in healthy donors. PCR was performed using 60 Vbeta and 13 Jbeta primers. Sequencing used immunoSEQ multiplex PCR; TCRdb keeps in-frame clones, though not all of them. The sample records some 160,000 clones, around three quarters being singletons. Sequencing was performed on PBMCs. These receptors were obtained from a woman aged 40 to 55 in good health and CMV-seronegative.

Written as DNA, the CDR3 is TGTGCCAGCAGTTTAGGAGGGATGGGTTCACCCCTCCACTTT. Its translation: CASSLGGMGSPLHF. The V and J genes are TRBV28 and TRBJ1-6; D is ambiguous. Per the germline V gene, CDR1 is MDHEN and CDR2 is SYDVKM. V lost 2 bases, J lost 9 bases, and 11 bases lay in between. This CDR3 is built from 14 residues. Drawing the rest from reference TRBV28 and TRBJ1-6, the complete variable domain is DVKVTQSSRYLVKRTGEKVFLECVQDMDHENMFWYRQDPGLGLRLIYFSYDVKMKEKGDIPEGYSVSREKKERFSLILESASTNQTSMYLCASSLGGMGSPLHFGNGTRLTVT.

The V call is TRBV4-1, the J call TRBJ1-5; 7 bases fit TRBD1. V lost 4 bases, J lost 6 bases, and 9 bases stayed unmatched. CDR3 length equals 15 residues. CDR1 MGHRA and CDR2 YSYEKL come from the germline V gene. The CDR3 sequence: CASSRLEGAGQPQHF. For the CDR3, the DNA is TGCGCCAGCAGCCGGCTCGAGGGGGCGGGTCAGCCCCAGCATTTT.

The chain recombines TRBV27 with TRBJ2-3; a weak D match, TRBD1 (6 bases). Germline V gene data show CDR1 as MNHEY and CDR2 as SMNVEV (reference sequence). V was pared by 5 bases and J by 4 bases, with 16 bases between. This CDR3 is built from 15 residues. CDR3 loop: CASSALIGGADTQYF. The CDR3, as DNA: TGTGCCAGCAGTGCCTTGATAGGGGGAGCAGATACGCAGTATTTT.

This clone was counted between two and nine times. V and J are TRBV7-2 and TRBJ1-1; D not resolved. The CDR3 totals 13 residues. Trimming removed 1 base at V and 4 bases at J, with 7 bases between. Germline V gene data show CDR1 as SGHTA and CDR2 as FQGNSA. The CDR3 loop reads CASSLVLSTEAFF. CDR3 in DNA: TGTGCCAGCAGCTTAGTTTTGAGCACTGAAGCTTTCTTT.

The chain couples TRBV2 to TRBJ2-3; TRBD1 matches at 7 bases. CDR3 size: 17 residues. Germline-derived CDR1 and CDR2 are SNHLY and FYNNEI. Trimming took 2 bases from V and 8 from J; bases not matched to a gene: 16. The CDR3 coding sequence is TGTGCCAGCAGTGAACCTCGTCCCGGAACAGGGGAAGGTACGCAGTATTTT. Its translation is CASSEPRPGTGEGTQYF.

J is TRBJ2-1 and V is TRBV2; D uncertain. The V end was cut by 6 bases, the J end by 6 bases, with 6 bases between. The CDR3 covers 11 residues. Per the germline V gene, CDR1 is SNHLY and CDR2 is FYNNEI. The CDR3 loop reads CASSGSNEQFF. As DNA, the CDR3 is TGTGCCAGCAGCGGGTCCAATGAGCAGTTCTTC.

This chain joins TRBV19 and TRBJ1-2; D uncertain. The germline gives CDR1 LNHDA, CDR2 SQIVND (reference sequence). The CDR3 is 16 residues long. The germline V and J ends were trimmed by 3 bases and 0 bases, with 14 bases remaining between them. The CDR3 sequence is CASSIRLNRANYGYTF. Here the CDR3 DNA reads TGTGCCAGTAGTATCCGTTTAAACAGAGCTAACTATGGCTACACCTTC.

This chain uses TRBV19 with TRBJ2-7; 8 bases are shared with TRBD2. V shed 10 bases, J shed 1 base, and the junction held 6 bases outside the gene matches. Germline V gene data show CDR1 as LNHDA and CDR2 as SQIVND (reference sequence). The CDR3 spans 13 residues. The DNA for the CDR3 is TGTGCCACCTCCCGGGGGGGATCCTACGAGCAGTACTTC. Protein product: CATSRGGSYEQYF.

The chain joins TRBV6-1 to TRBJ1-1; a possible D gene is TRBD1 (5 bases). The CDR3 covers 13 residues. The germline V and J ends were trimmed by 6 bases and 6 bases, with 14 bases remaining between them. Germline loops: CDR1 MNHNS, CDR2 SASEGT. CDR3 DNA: TGTGCCAGCAGCGCCACAGGCGTGGCTGAAGCTTTCTTT. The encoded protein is CASSATGVAEAFF.

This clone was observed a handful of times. CDR3 sequence reads: CASSWGRLYGYTF. The CDR3 DNA reads TGTGCCAGCAGTTGGGGCAGACTCTATGGCTACACCTTC. The chain employs TRBV6-5 and TRBJ1-2; possibly TRBD1 for D (5 bases). The CDR3 length is 13 residues. Trimming stripped 4 bases from V and 4 bases from J, with 10 bases between. Germline lookup yields CDR1 MNHEY and CDR2 SVGAGI.

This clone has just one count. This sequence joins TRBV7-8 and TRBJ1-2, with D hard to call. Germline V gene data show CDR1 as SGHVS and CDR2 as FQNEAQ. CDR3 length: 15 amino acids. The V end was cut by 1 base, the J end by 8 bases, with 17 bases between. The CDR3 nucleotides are TGTGCCAGCAGCTTAGGGAGAGGAGACTTCCTAGGCTACACCTTC. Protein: CASSLGRGDFLGYTF.

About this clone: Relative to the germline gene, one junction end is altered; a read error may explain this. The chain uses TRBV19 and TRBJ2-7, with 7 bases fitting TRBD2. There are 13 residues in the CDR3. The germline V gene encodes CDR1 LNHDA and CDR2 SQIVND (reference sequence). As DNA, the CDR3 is TGTGCCAGTAGTCTAGCGGCTCAGCACTATCAGAACTTC. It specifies CASSLAAQHYQNF.

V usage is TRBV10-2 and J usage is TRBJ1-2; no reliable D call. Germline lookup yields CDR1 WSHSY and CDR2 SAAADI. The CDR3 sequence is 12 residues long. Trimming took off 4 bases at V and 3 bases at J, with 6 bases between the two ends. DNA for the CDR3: TGCGCCAGCAGTGGAACGGACTATGGCTACACCTTC. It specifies CASSGTDYGYTF.

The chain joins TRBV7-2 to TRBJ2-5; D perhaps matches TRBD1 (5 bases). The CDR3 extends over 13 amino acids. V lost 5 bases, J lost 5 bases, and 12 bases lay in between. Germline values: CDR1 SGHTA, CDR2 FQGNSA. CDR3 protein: CASSRRVVETQYF. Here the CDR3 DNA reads TGTGCCAGCAGCCGCAGGGTTGTTGAGACCCAGTACTTC.

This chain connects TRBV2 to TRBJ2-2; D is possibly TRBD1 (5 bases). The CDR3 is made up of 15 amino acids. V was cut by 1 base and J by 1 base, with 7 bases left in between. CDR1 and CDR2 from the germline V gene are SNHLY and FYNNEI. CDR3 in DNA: TGTGCCAGCAGTGAAGGGACACTGAACACCGGGGAGCTGTTTTTT. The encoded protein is CASSEGTLNTGELFF.

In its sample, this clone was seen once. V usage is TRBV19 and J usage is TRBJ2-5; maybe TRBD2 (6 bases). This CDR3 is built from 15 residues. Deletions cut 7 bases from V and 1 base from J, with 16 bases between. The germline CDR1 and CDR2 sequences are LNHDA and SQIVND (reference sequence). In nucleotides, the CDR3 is TGTGCCAGTAACAGCCCGGGAGTGGGCCAAGAGACCCAGTACTTC. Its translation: CASNSPGVGQETQYF.

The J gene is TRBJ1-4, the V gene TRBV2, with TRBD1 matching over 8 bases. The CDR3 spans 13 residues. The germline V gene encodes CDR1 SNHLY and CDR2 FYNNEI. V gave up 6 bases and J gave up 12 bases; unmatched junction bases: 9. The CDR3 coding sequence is TGTGCCAGCAGGGGGTCAACAGGGGGACAACTGTTTTTT. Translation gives CASRGSTGGQLFF.

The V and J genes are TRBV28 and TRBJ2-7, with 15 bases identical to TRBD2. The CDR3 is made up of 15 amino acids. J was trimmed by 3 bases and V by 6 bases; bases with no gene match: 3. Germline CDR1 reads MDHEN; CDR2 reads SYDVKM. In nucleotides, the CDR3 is TGTGCCAGCAGGCGGACTAGCGGGAGGGTCTACGAGCAGTACTTC. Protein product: CASRRTSGRVYEQYF.

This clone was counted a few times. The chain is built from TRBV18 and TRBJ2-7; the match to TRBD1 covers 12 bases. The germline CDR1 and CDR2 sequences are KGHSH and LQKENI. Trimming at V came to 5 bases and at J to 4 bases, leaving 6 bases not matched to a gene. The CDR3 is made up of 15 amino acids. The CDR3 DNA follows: TGTGCCAGCTCAACCGGGACAGGGGGCTGGTACGAGCAGTACTTC. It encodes CASSTGTGGWYEQYF.

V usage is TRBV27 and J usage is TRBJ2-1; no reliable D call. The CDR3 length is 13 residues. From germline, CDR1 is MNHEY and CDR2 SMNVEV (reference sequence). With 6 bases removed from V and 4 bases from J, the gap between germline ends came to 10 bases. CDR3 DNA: TGTGCCAGCAGCCATAGTTTTTACAATGAGCAGTTCTTC. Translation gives CASSHSFYNEQFF.

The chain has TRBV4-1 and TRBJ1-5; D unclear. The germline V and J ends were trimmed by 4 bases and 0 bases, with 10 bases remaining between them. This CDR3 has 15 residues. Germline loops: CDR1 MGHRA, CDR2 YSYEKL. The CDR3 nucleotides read TGCGCCAGCAGCCGCACGGTAAATAGCAATCAGCCCCAGCATTTT. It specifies CASSRTVNSNQPQHF.

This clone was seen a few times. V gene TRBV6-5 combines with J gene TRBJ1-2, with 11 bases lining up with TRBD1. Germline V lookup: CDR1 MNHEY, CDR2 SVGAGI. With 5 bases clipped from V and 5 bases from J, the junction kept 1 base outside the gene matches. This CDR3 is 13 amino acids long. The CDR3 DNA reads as TGTGCCAGCAGTCGGGACAGGGGGTATGGCTACACCTTC. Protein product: CASSRDRGYGYTF.

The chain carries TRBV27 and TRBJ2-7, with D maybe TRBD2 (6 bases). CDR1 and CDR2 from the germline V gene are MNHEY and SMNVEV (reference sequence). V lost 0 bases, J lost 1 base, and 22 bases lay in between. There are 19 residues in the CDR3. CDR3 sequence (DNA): TGTGCCAGCAGTTTATCGATCCCCCGGAGGGGCGGGATTTCCTACGAGCAGTACTTC. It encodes CASSLSIPRRGGISYEQYF.

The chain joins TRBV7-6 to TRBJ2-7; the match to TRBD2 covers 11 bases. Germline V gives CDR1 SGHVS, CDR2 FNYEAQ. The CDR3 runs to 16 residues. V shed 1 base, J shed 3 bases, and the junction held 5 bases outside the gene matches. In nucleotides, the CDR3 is TGTGCCAGCAGCTTAGAGTTGGGGACTAGCGGCTACGAGCAGTACTTC. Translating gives CASSLELGTSGYEQYF.

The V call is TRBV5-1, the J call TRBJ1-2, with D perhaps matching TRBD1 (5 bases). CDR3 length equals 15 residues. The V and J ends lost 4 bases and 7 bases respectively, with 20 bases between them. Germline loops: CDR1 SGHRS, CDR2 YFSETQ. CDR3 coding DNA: TGCGCCAGCAGCCTTGGGGCCGTGAATACGCGTGGCTACACCTTC. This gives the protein CASSLGAVNTRGYTF.

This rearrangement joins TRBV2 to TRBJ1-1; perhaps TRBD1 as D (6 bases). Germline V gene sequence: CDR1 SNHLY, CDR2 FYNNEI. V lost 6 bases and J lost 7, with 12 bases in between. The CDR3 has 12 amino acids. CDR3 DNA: TGTGCCAGCAGCCTAAGGACAGATGAAGCTTTCTTT. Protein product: CASSLRTDEAFF.

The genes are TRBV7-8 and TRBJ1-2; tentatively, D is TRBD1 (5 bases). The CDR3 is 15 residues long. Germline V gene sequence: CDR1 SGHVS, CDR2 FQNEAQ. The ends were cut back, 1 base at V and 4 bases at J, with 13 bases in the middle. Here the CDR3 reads CASSLGGGAAYGYTF. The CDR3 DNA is TGTGCCAGCAGCTTAGGAGGAGGGGCGGCCTATGGCTACACCTTC.

CDR3 loop: CASSSWPNDSGNTIYF. The CDR3 DNA reads as TGCGCCAGCAGCTCTTGGCCAAATGACTCTGGAAACACCATATATTTT. The V and J genes are TRBV5-1 and TRBJ1-3, with no clear D. V was trimmed by 3 bases and J by 0 bases, leaving 13 bases between them. This CDR3 has 16 amino acids. Germline lookup yields CDR1 SGHRS and CDR2 YFSETQ.

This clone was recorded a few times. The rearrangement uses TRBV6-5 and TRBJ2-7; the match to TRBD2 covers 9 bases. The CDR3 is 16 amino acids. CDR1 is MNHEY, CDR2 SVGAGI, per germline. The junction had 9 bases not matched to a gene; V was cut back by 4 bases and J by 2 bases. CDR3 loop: CASSFSTSGGTYEQYF. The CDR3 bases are TGTGCCAGCAGTTTTTCGACTAGCGGAGGAACCTACGAGCAGTACTTC.